This is a list of T cell receptor beta chains from one sample in a study of OX40 agonist ivuxolimab in advanced cancers. TCRdb's table, derived via immunoSEQ multiplex PCR, lists solely in-frame clones and lacks some. The repertoire has roughly 60,000 clones, 85% of them found once; the top ten carry about 4%. The source was CD4+ or CD8+ T cells sorted from blood, collected in a trial of the OX40 agonist ivuxolimab. The source of these receptors is an adult with an advanced solid tumor such as melanoma, head and neck, liver or kidney cancer. The CDR3 runs from the conserved cysteine through the conserved F or W. D genes are given only for firm matches. For some rows the clone size is stated as once, few or many, or as a class when expanded; others skip it.

TRBV7-9	TRBD2	TRBJ2-5	NA	TGTGCCAGCAGCCCCCGTACATATATAGCGGGGGAAGAGACCCAGTACTTC	CASSPRTYIAGEETQYF
TRBV9	NA	TRBJ2-7	once	TGTGCCAGCAGCTCACTTCGACACGAGCAGTACTTC	CASSSLRHEQYF
TRBV5-1	TRBD1	TRBJ2-5	NA	TGCGCCAGCAGCTTGGCCGGGACAGGGGGCTGGGAGACCCAGTACTTC	CASSLAGTGGWETQYF
TRBV10-3	NA	TRBJ1-1	NA	TGTGCCATCAGTCCGGGAGGAGAAGCTTTCTTT	CAISPGGEAFF
TRBV19	NA	TRBJ2-2	NA	TGTGCCAGTAGTATTGGGGAGTTAAACACCGGGGAGCTGTTTTTT	CASSIGELNTGELFF
TRBV7-3	NA	TRBJ2-3	NA	TGTGCCAGCAGCTTAACGCGGGATACGCAGTATTTT	CASSLTRDTQYF
TRBV18	NA	TRBJ2-3	NA	TGTGCCAGCTCACCCCTGAAAGGCACAGATACGCAGTATTTT	CASSPLKGTDTQYF
TRBV5-1	TRBD1	TRBJ1-4	NA	TGCGCCAGCAGCCTAGAACAGGGGGCTAATGAAAAACTGTTTTTT	CASSLEQGANEKLFF
TRBV5-1	TRBD1	TRBJ2-1	NA	TGCGCCAGCACCCCGACAGGGGGCCCCCATGAGCAGTTCTTC	CASTPTGGPHEQFF
TRBV11-2	TRBD1	TRBJ1-2	NA	TGTGCCAGCAGGAGGACAGGGGTTGACTATGGCTACACCTTC	CASRRTGVDYGYTF
TRBV6-1	NA	TRBJ2-7	NA	TGTGCCAGCAGTGGGGGCGCCAAGACCAACGAGCAGTACTTC	CASSGGAKTNEQYF
TRBV19	TRBD2	TRBJ2-7	NA	TGTGCCAGTAGTATTCTACCCACTAGCGGGAGTTACGAGCAGTACTTC	CASSILPTSGSYEQYF
TRBV28	NA	TRBJ1-5	NA	TGTGCCAGCAGCCCAGCCCCGGGGATAGGTAAGCCCCAGCATTTT	CASSPAPGIGKPQHF
TRBV5-1	NA	TRBJ2-2	NA	TGCGCCAGCAGCTTGGAAGGGTTGACCGGGGAGCTGTTTTTT	CASSLEGLTGELFF
TRBV2	TRBD1	TRBJ1-1	NA	TGTGCCAGCAGGACCGGGACAGTGACTGAAGCTTTCTTT	CASRTGTVTEAFF
TRBV28	TRBD2	TRBJ2-4	NA	TGTGCCAGCAGTTTTGCCGGGACTAGCGGGACCAAAAACATTCAGTACTTC	CASSFAGTSGTKNIQYF
TRBV6-5	TRBD1	TRBJ1-4	NA	TGTGCCAGCAGTTACCTGGGACAGGGGTGGGAAAAACTGTTTTTT	CASSYLGQGWEKLFF
TRBV30	NA	TRBJ2-2	few	TGTGCCTGGGGACCGTCTACGAACACCGGGGAGCTGTTTTTT	CAWGPSTNTGELFF
TRBV19	NA	TRBJ1-5	once	TGTGCCAGTAGTATCGGGGATACAGGGAAGGATCAGCCCCAGCATTTT	CASSIGDTGKDQPQHF
TRBV9	NA	TRBJ2-5	NA	TGTGCCAGCAGCGTATCCGGGTGGAGGGAGACCCAGTACTTC	CASSVSGWRETQYF
TRBV11-3	NA	TRBJ2-7	NA	TGTGCCAGCAGCTTAGAGCGGAGCTACGAGCAGTACTTC	CASSLERSYEQYF
TRBV7-3	TRBD2	TRBJ2-5	NA	TGTGCCAGCAGCACTAGCGTCCAAGAGACCCAGTACTTC	CASSTSVQETQYF
TRBV19	TRBD1	TRBJ1-1	NA	TGTGCCACGGAGCAGGGGGCCTTTTCGGACACTGAAGCTTTCTTT	CATEQGAFSDTEAFF
TRBV30	TRBD1	TRBJ1-1	NA	TGTGCCTGGCTGTCCAGGGGGCGCGGAACTGAAGCTTTCTTT	CAWLSRGRGTEAFF
TRBV5-1	TRBD2	TRBJ2-3	NA	TGCGCCAGCAGTCAAGCGGGAGTTATCACAGATACGCAGTATTTT	CASSQAGVITDTQYF
TRBV27	NA	TRBJ2-3	NA	TGTGCCAGCAGTTTAGGTGTCGGAGGGGACACCAATACGCAGTATTTT	CASSLGVGGDTNTQYF
TRBV5-4	NA	TRBJ2-3	NA	TGTGCCAGCAGCTTACCCCGGGACCGCATTCGGTTGAGCACAGATACGCAGTATTTT	CASSLPRDRIRLSTDTQYF
TRBV14	TRBD2	TRBJ2-2	NA	TGTGCCAGCAGTCATGTAGCGGGATGGAGCGGGGAGCTGTTTTTT	CASSHVAGWSGELFF
TRBV28	TRBD2	TRBJ2-1	NA	TGTGCCAGCAGTGCACCGGGACTAGCTTACGACAATGAGCAGTTCTTC	CASSAPGLAYDNEQFF
TRBV2	NA	TRBJ1-1	NA	TGTGCCAGCAGAAGACTACACATCACTGAAGCTTTCTTT	CASRRLHITEAFF
TRBV19	TRBD1	TRBJ1-1	NA	TGTGCCAGTAGTCCGGGGGGACAGTTGAACACTGAAGCTTTCTTT	CASSPGGQLNTEAFF
TRBV2	NA	TRBJ2-1	NA	TGTGCCAGCAGCCGGGACTTGGGGGCCTACAATGAGCAGTTCTTC	CASSRDLGAYNEQFF
TRBV15	NA	TRBJ2-7	NA	TGTGCCACCAGTTCTCTGTACAATTACGAGCAGTACTTC	CATSSLYNYEQYF
TRBV7-3	NA	TRBJ2-3	NA	TGTGCCAGCAGCCCCGGGGACTCTCCGACAGATACGCAGTATTTT	CASSPGDSPTDTQYF
TRBV28	NA	TRBJ1-1	NA	TGTGCCAGCAGTTTTCTAGCCACTGAAGCTTTCTTT	CASSFLATEAFF
TRBV11-2	NA	TRBJ2-7	few	TGTGCCAGCAGCTCGGGACAAAGCTACGAGCAGTACTTC	CASSSGQSYEQYF
TRBV4-2	TRBD1	TRBJ2-5	NA	TGTGCCAGCAGCCAAGCTCTCGGGACAGATCAAGAGACCCAGTACTTC	CASSQALGTDQETQYF
TRBV7-9	TRBD1	TRBJ1-1	few	TGTGCCAGCAGCTCCTGGACAGGGGGGAGATGGAACACTGAAGCTTTCTTT	CASSSWTGGRWNTEAFF
TRBV14	TRBD1	TRBJ2-7	NA	TGTGCCAGCAGCCCGGGACAGGGGATGTACGAGCAGTACTTC	CASSPGQGMYEQYF
TRBV9	NA	TRBJ2-5	NA	TGTGCCAGCAGCGTAGGGGGAGCAGGGAGGGAGACCCAGTACTTC	CASSVGGAGRETQYF
TRBV19	NA	TRBJ1-5	NA	TGTGCCAGTACCCTGGGACGGGGAGGGGAGAACAATCAGCCCCAGCATTTT	CASTLGRGGENNQPQHF
TRBV6-1	NA	TRBJ2-7	NA	TGTGCCAGCAGTGAAGCGTGGGGGGAGAGTCACTTTCAGTACTTC	CASSEAWGESHFQYF
TRBV4-1	TRBD1	TRBJ2-7	NA	TGCGCCAGCAGCCATTTACGGGGACAGGGGTTCTACGAGCAGTACTTC	CASSHLRGQGFYEQYF
TRBV11-2	TRBD1	TRBJ2-7	NA	TGTGCCAGCAGCACCTTAGGGACAGGGTGGCGCGAGCAGTACTTC	CASSTLGTGWREQYF
TRBV11-2	TRBD2	TRBJ2-7	NA	TGTGCCAGCAGCTTGAGGACTAGCGGGAGGTTTGACGAGCAGTACTTC	CASSLRTSGRFDEQYF
TRBV2	NA	TRBJ1-1	few	TGTGCCTCTAAAGGGCAGCCGATGAACACTGAAGCTTTCTTT	CASKGQPMNTEAFF
TRBV11-3	TRBD2	TRBJ2-2	NA	TGTGCCAGCAGCCCCTGGGGTAGCGGGAGTTCTGGGACCGGGGAGCTGTTTTTT	CASSPWGSGSSGTGELFF
TRBV7-9	NA	TRBJ2-1	NA	TGTGCCAGCAGCAACCGACAGAGATTATACTACAATGAGCAGTTCTTC	CASSNRQRLYYNEQFF
TRBV10-1	NA	TRBJ2-2	NA	TGCGCCAGCAGTGATTGGGACACCACCGGGGAGCTGTTTTTT	CASSDWDTTGELFF
TRBV5-1	TRBD2	TRBJ2-1	NA	TGCGCCAGCAGACGAGCGGGAGTGGACAATGAGCAGTTCTTC	CASRRAGVDNEQFF
TRBV7-9	NA	TRBJ1-1	once	TGTGCCAGCAGCTTAGAGGACAGAGGCCTGAACACTGAAGCTTTCTTT	CASSLEDRGLNTEAFF
TRBV4-3	TRBD1	TRBJ2-2	NA	TGCGCCAGCAGCCCGGGACAGGGGATTGCCGGGGAGCTGTTTTTT	CASSPGQGIAGELFF
TRBV4-1	NA	TRBJ2-1	NA	TGCGCCAGCAGCCAAGATTTTGGGTACAATGAGCAGTTCTTC	CASSQDFGYNEQFF
TRBV19	NA	TRBJ2-5	NA	TGTGCCAGTAGTACACTCTCTGGGGAACGCCGGAGGCGTGAGACCCAGTACTTC	CASSTLSGERRRRETQYF